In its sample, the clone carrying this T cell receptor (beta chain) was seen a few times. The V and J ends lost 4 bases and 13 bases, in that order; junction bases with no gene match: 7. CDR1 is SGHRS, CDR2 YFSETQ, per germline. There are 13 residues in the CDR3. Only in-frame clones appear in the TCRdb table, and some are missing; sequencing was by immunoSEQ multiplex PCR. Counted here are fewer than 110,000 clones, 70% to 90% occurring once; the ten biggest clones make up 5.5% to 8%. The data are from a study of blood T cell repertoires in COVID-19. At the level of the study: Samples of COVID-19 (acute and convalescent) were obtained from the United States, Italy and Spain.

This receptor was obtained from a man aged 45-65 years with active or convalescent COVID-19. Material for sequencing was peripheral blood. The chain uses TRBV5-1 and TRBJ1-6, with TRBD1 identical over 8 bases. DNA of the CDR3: TGCGCCAGCAGCCTGGGACAGGTGGAGCCCCTCCACTTT. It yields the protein CASSLGQVEPLHF.